The next 4 T cell receptor beta chains were all read from a single sample in a study of T cells in Graves' hyperthyroidism and ophthalmopathy. TCR beta CDR3 sequences were amplified from RNA transcripts. The primer set for the first-round RT-PCR of the TCR CDR3 was HTBI. TCRdb re-called the multiplex PCR reads with MiXCR, one entry per CDR3 protein. The sample contains under 350,000 distinct CDR3 sequences, 18% of which appear only once. Sequenced sample: blood. These receptors were taken from a woman aged 45 to 65 with Graves' hyperthyroidism.

The chain combines TRBV5-1 with TRBJ1-4; D call uncertain. The germline CDR1 and CDR2 sequences are SGHRS and YFSETQ. Trimming left V 0 bases short and J 5 bases short, with 11 bases between. This CDR3 comprises 15 residues. CDR3 nucleotides: TGCGCCAGCAGCTTGGGGTCGTCGGGAAATGAAAAACTGTTTTTT. It is translated as CASSLGSSGNEKLFF.

This clonotype turned up a few times. The genes are TRBV7-2 and TRBJ2-6, with 10 positions matching TRBD2. CDR3 length: 18 residues. The germline gives CDR1 SGHTA, CDR2 FQGNSA. The ends lost 2 bases at V and 2 bases at J; junction bases unmatched: 6. DNA for the CDR3: TGTGCCAGCAGCTTATTTGGGCTAGCGGGAGCTGGGGCCAACGTCCTGACTTTC. This translates into CASSLFGLAGAGANVLTF.

The J gene is TRBJ2-1, the V gene TRBV7-9, with 7 bases identical to TRBD2. Judging by the DNA end, TRBJ2-7 fits better; the J call may be wrong. The CDR3 length is 15 residues. Germline assignment: CDR1 SEHNR and CDR2 FQNEAQ (reference sequence). The DNA for the CDR3 is TGTGCCAGCAGCTTTCTAGCGGACGGGTACAATGAGCAGTACTTC. Protein product: CASSFLADGYNEQYF.

About this clonotype itself: Possible read error: a much larger clone is one base away. V and J are TRBV5-1 and TRBJ2-1; 8 bases agree with TRBD2. The CDR3 consists of 15 residues. The V segment lost 4 bases and the J segment 10 bases; nucleotides outside the gene matches: 13. Germline V gene lookup returns CDR1 SGHRS and CDR2 YFSETQ. CDR3 amino acids: CASSDTSGGVDEQFF. The CDR3 nucleotides are TGCGCCAGCAGCGACACTAGCGGAGGTGTCGACGAGCAGTTCTTC. Full variable domain (missing parts from reference TRBV5-1 and TRBJ2-1): KAGVTQTPRYLIKTRGQQVTLSCSPISGHRSVSWYQQTPGQGLQFLFEYFSETQRNKGNFPGRFSGRQFSNSRSEMNVSTLELGDSALYLCASSDTSGGVDEQFFGPGTRLTVL.